The T cell receptor (beta chain) described here comes from a study of T cells expressing NK-cell markers. Study results and limitations: Among several donors, these clonotypes also ranked first in the CD3+CD56-NKG2C+ fraction.

TCRdb derives one entry per CDR3 protein from the 5' RACE reads, leaving out DNA. The sample has 250,000 to 300,000 distinct CDR3 sequences, and its top ten clones hold 4% to 5%. CDR1 is SEHNR and CDR2 is FQNEAQ in the germline V gene (reference sequence). CDR3 size: 13 residues. A word on this clonotype: Its antigen is still unknown.

The chain carries TRBV7-9 and TRBJ1-1; TCRdb gives TRBD1 as the D gene, but with no DNA this cannot be confirmed. Sequenced sample: blood T cells: a sorted CD56 or NKG2C T cell subset, CD4+ or CD8+ T cells, or bulk PBMC T cells (not recorded which). This sequence originates from a woman between 18 and 69 years old in good health. The CDR3 is CASSLIEWAGAFF. Looking up the rest from reference TRBV7-9 and TRBJ1-1 gives the full variable domain: DTGVSQNPRHKITKRGQNVTFRCDPISEHNRLYWYRQTLGQGPEFLTYFQNEAQLEKSRLLSDRFSAERPKGSFSTLEIQRTEQGDSAMYLCASSLIEWAGAFFGQGTRLTVV.